This T cell receptor (beta chain) was documented in a study of Ad26.COV2.S vaccination and SARS-CoV-2 variants. Study context: The vaccine Ad26.COV2.S was put into the muscle once, or twice with 56 days between.

In germline, CDR1 is MNHEY, CDR2 SVGEGT. CDR3 length equals 17 residues. V dropped 6 bases and J dropped 0 bases, with 17 bases sitting between them. Clones were sequenced by immunoSEQ multiplex PCR, and TCRdb holds only the in-frame ones, with some missing. Among a few hundred thousand clones listed, around 87% were seen once. Study results and limitations: People who got the vaccine had more spike-specific TCR breadth than people who got placebo. Using TCR breadth and depth analyses may have led to underestimated total T cell responses.

Comments on this clone: Its antigen remains unidentified.

The treatment denotes: around 19 received Ad26.COV2.S at low or high dose, single or two shots; a few received placebo; per-sample allocation not given. Day 63 after the first injection of vaccine or placebo was the sampling time. The sample consisted of peripheral blood, taken in a trial of Ad26.COV2.S vaccine versus placebo. This receptor was obtained from a person aged 18-65 years who received the Ad26.COV2.S COVID-19 vaccine or a placebo. The rearrangement links TRBV6-2 or TRBV6-3 to TRBJ1-4, with D possibly TRBD1 on 6 matching bases. The CDR3 region is CASRYRVETATNEKLFF. Here the CDR3 DNA reads TGTGCCAGCAGATACAGGGTAGAGACTGCAACTAATGAAAAACTGTTTTTT.